This T cell receptor (beta chain) was retrieved from a study of blood T cell repertoires in COVID-19. In the study overall: Samples representing acute and convalescent COVID-19 were sourced from the United States, Italy and Spain.

Each participant's cohort was designated according to participant-reported clinical history. Clones were sequenced by immunoSEQ multiplex PCR, and TCRdb holds only the in-frame ones, with some missing. Found here are 300,000 to 350,000 clones, 85% to 90% of them singletons; the top ten hold around 4.5%. The CDR3 spans 12 residues. J lost 15 bases, V lost 6 bases, and 11 bases had no gene match. The sequenced material came from PBMCs or T cells enriched from blood (not recorded which). The rearrangement links TRBV12-3 or TRBV12-4 to TRBJ1-5; 7 nucleotides match TRBD1. This receptor was obtained from a woman younger than 35 with acute COVID-19. Here the CDR3 DNA reads TGTGCCAGCAGCCTAGGGGGCTATATCCGGCATTTT. Translating gives CASSLGGYIRHF.